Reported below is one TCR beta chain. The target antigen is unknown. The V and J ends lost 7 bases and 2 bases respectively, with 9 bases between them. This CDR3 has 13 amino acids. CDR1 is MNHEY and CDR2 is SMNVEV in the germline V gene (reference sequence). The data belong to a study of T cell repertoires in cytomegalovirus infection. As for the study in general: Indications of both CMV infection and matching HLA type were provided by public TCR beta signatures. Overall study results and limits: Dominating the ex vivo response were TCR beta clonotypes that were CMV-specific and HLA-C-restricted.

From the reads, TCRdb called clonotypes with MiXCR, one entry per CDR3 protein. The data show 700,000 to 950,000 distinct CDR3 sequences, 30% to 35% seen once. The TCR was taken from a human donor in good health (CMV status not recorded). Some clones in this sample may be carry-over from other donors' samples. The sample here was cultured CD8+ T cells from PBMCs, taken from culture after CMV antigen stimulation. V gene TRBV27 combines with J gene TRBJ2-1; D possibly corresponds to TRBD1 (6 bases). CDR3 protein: CASTTGTYNEQFF. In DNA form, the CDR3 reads TGTGCCAGCACCACAGGGACCTACAATGAGCAGTTCTTC.